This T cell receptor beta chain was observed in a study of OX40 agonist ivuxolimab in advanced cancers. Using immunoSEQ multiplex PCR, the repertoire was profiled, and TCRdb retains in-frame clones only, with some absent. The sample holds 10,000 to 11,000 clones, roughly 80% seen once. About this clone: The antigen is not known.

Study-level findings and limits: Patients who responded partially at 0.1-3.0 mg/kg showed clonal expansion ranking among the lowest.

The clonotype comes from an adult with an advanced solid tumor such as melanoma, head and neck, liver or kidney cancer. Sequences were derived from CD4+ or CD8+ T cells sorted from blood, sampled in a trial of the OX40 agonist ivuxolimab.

The CDR3 region has the DNA TGTGCCAGCAGCTTAGTCCTACTAGCGGGGGAAGAGACCCAGTACTTC. This codes for CASSLVLLAGEETQYF. The chain is built from TRBV7-8 and TRBJ2-5, with 11 bases aligning to TRBD2. Germline CDR1 reads SGHVS; CDR2 reads FQNEAQ. V lost 1 base to trimming and J lost 3 bases; unmatched junction nucleotides: 4. This CDR3 has 16 amino acids.